This T cell receptor (beta chain) came from a study of response to subunit inactivated influenza vaccine. Findings of the study overall: There was a suggestion from the authors that each seasonal influenza vaccination recruits few new T cells.

TCRdb redid the calling of the RT-PCR reads with MiXCR, one entry per CDR3 protein. The profile shows about 650,000 distinct CDR3 sequences, 12% to 15% of them singletons. Details on this clonotype: Its antigen is currently unknown.

The sample in question was PBMCs from blood, obtained roughly 15 days before vaccination. The sequence derives from a man between 50 and 59 years old who received an inactivated influenza vaccine.

CDR3 DNA sequence: TGCAGCGTTGCCGGGTGGCGGGGGCTCGAGCAGTACTTC. Amino acid sequence: CSVAGWRGLEQYF. The chain combines TRBV29-1 with TRBJ2-7, with D possibly TRBD2 on 7 matching bases. The germline V and J ends were trimmed by 4 bases and 6 bases, with 16 bases remaining between them. The CDR3 loop spans 13 amino acids. Per germline, CDR1 SQVTM and CDR2 ANQGSEA.